The 20 T cell receptor beta chains given below trace back to one sample, sequenced in a study of radiotherapy plus CTLA-4 blockade in lung cancer. Profiled with immunoSEQ multiplex PCR; TCRdb holds only in-frame clones, not every one. The sample holds under 100,000 clones, over 80% seen once. The sequencing here drew on peripheral blood, taken from a patient treated with radiotherapy plus ipilimumab. The receptors originated from a human donor with non-small cell lung cancer that progressed on radiotherapy plus ipilimumab.

The chain recombines TRBV11-2 with TRBJ2-3; 11 positions agree with TRBD2. The J segment lost 2 bases and the V segment lost 3 bases, leaving 4 bases of the junction unmatched. Germline CDR1 is SGHAT and CDR2 is FQNNGV. The CDR3 runs 16 residues. DNA for the CDR3: TGTGCCAGCAGCTTCCTAGCGGGGGGACTCACAGATACGCAGTATTTT. Translated, it gives CASSFLAGGLTDTQYF.

The V and J genes are TRBV4-3 and TRBJ2-1; D gene uncertain. The ends were cut back, 0 bases at V and 3 bases at J, with 12 bases in the middle. The CDR3 spans 16 residues. CDR1 and CDR2 from the germline V gene are LGHNA and YSLEER. In DNA, the CDR3 is TGCGCCAGCAGCCAAGATACTCAGGCACTCTACAATGAGCAGTTCTTC. Amino acids: CASSQDTQALYNEQFF.

J is TRBJ2-1 and V is TRBV6-6; TRBD2 matches 8 bases. The CDR3 length is 15 residues. Per the germline V gene, CDR1 is MNHNY and CDR2 is SVGAGI (reference sequence). Trimming cost V 11 bases and J 2 bases; bases outside gene matches: 11. CDR3 DNA sequence: TGTGCCTCCATCTCCCCGGGAGGGCCCTACAATGAGCAGTTCTTC. Protein sequence: CASISPGGPYNEQFF.

This clone was counted only a few times. The chain recombines TRBV7-2 with TRBJ1-2; no clear D. V lost 4 bases to trimming and J lost 0 bases, with 9 bases between them. The CDR3 spans 14 residues. Germline assignment: CDR1 SGHTA and CDR2 FQGNSA. DNA for the CDR3: TGTGCCAGCAGCTGGTCAGCAGCTAACTATGGCTACACCTTC. It translates to CASSWSAANYGYTF.

DNA for the CDR3: TGTGCCAGCAGTCGGACTAGCGGTAGCACAGATACGCAGTATTTT. Protein product: CASSRTSGSTDTQYF. J is TRBJ2-3 and V is TRBV9, with 10 bases matching TRBD2. Germline V gene lookup returns CDR1 SGDLS and CDR2 YYNGEE. After removal of 5 bases from V and 0 bases from J, the junction contained 3 bases not matched to a gene. The CDR3 runs to 15 residues.

V is TRBV10-3 and J is TRBJ2-1; 11 bases are a match to TRBD2. The germline CDR1 and CDR2 sequences are ENHRY and SYGVKD. J lost 6 bases, V lost 3 bases, and 10 bases had no gene match. The CDR3 has 17 amino acids. CDR3 DNA: TGTGCCATCAGTGACCAGTTACTAGCGGGGGTCCCCAATGAGCAGTTCTTC. Its translation: CAISDQLLAGVPNEQFF.

V is TRBV6-1 and J is TRBJ1-2; D is ambiguous. CDR1 and CDR2 (germline): MNHNS, SASEGT. Trimming stripped 1 base from V and 2 bases from J, with 8 bases between. The CDR3 is made up of 14 amino acids. The CDR3 sequence is CASSEVLRNYGYTF. The CDR3 DNA is TGTGCCAGCAGTGAAGTCCTCAGGAACTATGGCTACACCTTC.

J is TRBJ2-1 and V is TRBV7-9, with 14 bases aligning to TRBD2. This CDR3 region has 19 residues. Looked up from germline, CDR1 is SEHNR and CDR2 is FQNEAQ (reference sequence). With V trimmed by 2 bases and J by 7 bases, 13 bases remained unmatched. CDR3 protein: CASSLWSLGLAGGINEQFF. The CDR3 nucleotides read TGTGCCAGCAGCTTATGGTCTTTAGGACTAGCGGGAGGAATAAATGAGCAGTTCTTC.

Only one count was recorded for this clone. The chain couples TRBV10-3 to TRBJ1-5, with 7 nucleotides matching TRBD1. The germline V gene has CDR1 ENHRY and CDR2 SYGVKD. The V gene end was trimmed by 3 bases and the J gene end by 6 bases; junction bases not matched to a gene: 5. The CDR3 contains 14 residues. The CDR3 bases are TGTGCCATCAGTGATGCTACAGGGGTTCAGCCCCAGCATTTT. Its protein is CAISDATGVQPQHF.

This clone was observed a handful of times. The CDR3 nucleotides read TGTGCCAGCAGCTTATCAGCGTACTACGAGCAGTACTTC. Translating it yields CASSLSAYYEQYF. The chain has TRBV7-9 and TRBJ2-7; D uncertain. V lost 2 bases, J lost 3 bases, and 8 bases lay in between. Germline assignment: CDR1 SEHNR and CDR2 FQNEAQ (reference sequence). CDR3 length: 13 amino acids. The complete variable domain, with remaining parts taken from reference TRBV7-9 and TRBJ2-7, reads DTGVSQNPRHKITKRGQNVTFRCDPISEHNRLYWYRQTLGQGPEFLTYFQNEAQLEKSRLLSDRFSAERPKGSFSTLEIQRTEQGDSAMYLCASSLSAYYEQYFGPGTRLTVT.

The rearrangement links TRBV15 to TRBJ1-2; 11 nucleotides agree with TRBD1. The CDR3 extends over 17 amino acids. Per the germline V gene, CDR1 is LNHNV and CDR2 is YYDKDF (reference sequence). The ends lost 1 base at V and 7 bases at J; junction bases unmatched: 11. The CDR3 DNA follows: TGTGCCACCAGCAGAGCTAACCCCGGACAGGGGGCGAGTGGCTACACCTTC. Amino acid sequence: CATSRANPGQGASGYTF.

Concerning this clone itself: The same CDR3 arises from other DNA sequences in this sample as well. The rearrangement joins TRBV7-2 to TRBJ2-1, with unresolved D. Germline CDR1 SGHTA, CDR2 FQGNSA. CDR3 length equals 16 residues. Trimming stripped 2 bases from V and 0 bases from J, with 11 bases between. As DNA, the CDR3 is TGTGCCAGCAGCTTACTTGCACGGAGCTCCTACAATGAGCAGTTCTTC. Protein sequence: CASSLLARSSYNEQFF. The whole variable domain, filled in from reference TRBV7-2 and TRBJ2-1, reads GAGVSQSPSNKVTEKGKDVELRCDPISGHTALYWYRQSLGQGLEFLIYFQGNSAPDKSGLPSDRFSAERTGGSVSTLTIQRTQQEDSAVYLCASSLLARSSYNEQFFGPGTRLTVL.

J is TRBJ2-3 and V is TRBV29-1; tentative D call: TRBD1 (6 bases). Germline V gives CDR1 SQVTM, CDR2 ANQGSEA. The length of the CDR3 is 16 residues. Deletions cut 0 bases from V and 4 bases from J, with 17 bases between. The CDR3 loop is CSVEDPAGALADTQYF. The CDR3 bases are TGCAGCGTTGAAGATCCGGCAGGGGCTCTAGCAGATACGCAGTATTTT.

Comment on this clone: Within the sample, other DNA sequences also encode this same CDR3. The chain has TRBV9 and TRBJ1-5; D call uncertain. The CDR3 sequence is 14 residues long. Germline-derived CDR1 and CDR2 are SGDLS and YYNGEE. V was cut by 0 bases and J by 0 bases, with 4 bases left in between. CDR3: CASSVGDSNQPQHF. CDR3 nucleotide sequence: TGTGCCAGCAGCGTAGGGGATAGCAATCAGCCCCAGCATTTT. The full variable domain, with the rest looked up from reference TRBV9 and TRBJ1-5, is DSGVTQTPKHLITATGQRVTLRCSPRSGDLSVYWYQQSLDQGLQFLIQYYNGEERAKGNILERFSAQQFPDLHSELNLSSLELGDSALYFCASSVGDSNQPQHFGDGTRLSIL.

J is TRBJ1-2 and V is TRBV4-2; a possible D gene is TRBD1 (6 bases). The CDR3 consists of 14 residues. Germline CDR1 LGHNA, CDR2 YNFKEQ. Trimming took off 1 base at V and 6 bases at J, with 12 bases between the two ends. The chain's CDR3 is CASSQGQARNGYTF. CDR3 nucleotides: TGTGCCAGCAGCCAAGGACAGGCCCGTAATGGCTACACCTTC.

This clone has more than one count but fewer than ten. The chain carries TRBV7-2 and TRBJ2-7; 9 bases match TRBD1. Germline V gene sequence: CDR1 SGHTA, CDR2 FQGNSA. Unmatched junction bases numbered 8, after V lost 1 base and J lost 4 bases. The CDR3 extends over 16 amino acids. The CDR3 DNA reads as TGTGCCAGCAGCTTAGTGGGGACAGGGAAAATTTACGAGCAGTACTTC. The encoded protein is CASSLVGTGKIYEQYF.

The chain carries TRBV5-1 and TRBJ2-1; no reliable D call. There are 15 residues in the CDR3. CDR1 and CDR2 (germline): SGHRS, YFSETQ. Trimming took 2 bases from V and 3 from J, leaving 12 bases between them. CDR3 bases: TGCGCCAGCAGCTTTAATGGGCTAGACTACAATGAGCAGTTCTTC. Translation: CASSFNGLDYNEQFF.

The V gene is TRBV5-6, the J gene TRBJ1-5, with D unclear. The CDR3 is made up of 16 amino acids. V lost 4 bases to trimming and J lost 0 bases, with 14 bases between them. From germline, CDR1 is SGHDT and CDR2 YYEEEE. In nucleotides, the CDR3 is TGTGCCAGCAGCCTCTGGCTGGTTCCTAGCAATCAGCCCCAGCATTTT. Translation: CASSLWLVPSNQPQHF.

As to this clone: This CDR3 is missing its conserved last phenylalanine or tryptophan, likely due to a read error. The chain combines TRBV27 with TRBJ2-7, with 10 bases identical to TRBD1. The CDR3 covers 16 residues. Trimming took 5 bases from V and 6 from J; bases not matched to a gene: 13. Germline CDR1 is MNHEY and CDR2 is SMNVEV (reference sequence). In DNA form, the CDR3 reads TGTGCCAGCAGTAGAAGACAGGGGGCAATCCTCAGCGAGCAGTACCTC. Its protein is CASSRRQGAILSEQYL.

This clone came up once. The J gene is TRBJ1-5, the V gene TRBV27, with TRBD1 identical over 8 bases. The CDR3 spans 15 residues. The ends lost 6 bases at V and 0 bases at J; junction bases unmatched: 4. The germline V gene encodes CDR1 MNHEY and CDR2 SMNVEV (reference sequence). CDR3 in DNA: TGTGCCAGCAGGACGGACAGGGATAGCAATCAGCCCCAGCATTTT. Translated, it gives CASRTDRDSNQPQHF.